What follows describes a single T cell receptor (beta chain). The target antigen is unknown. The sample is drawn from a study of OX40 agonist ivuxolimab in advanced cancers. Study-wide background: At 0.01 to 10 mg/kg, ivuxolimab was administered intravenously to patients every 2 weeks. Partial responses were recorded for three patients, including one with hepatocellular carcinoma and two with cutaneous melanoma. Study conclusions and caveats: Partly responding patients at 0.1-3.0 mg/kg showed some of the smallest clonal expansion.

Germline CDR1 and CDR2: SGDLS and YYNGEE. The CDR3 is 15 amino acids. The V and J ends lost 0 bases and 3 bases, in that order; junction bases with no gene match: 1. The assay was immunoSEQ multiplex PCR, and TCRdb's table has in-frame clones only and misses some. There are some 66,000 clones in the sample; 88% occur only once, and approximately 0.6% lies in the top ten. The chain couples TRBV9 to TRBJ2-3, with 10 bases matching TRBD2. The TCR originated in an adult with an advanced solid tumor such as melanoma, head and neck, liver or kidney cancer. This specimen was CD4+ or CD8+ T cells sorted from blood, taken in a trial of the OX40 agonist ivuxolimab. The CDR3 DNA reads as TGTGCCAGCAGCGTAGGTAGCGGGGGGACAGATACGCAGTATTTT. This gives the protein CASSVGSGGTDTQYF.